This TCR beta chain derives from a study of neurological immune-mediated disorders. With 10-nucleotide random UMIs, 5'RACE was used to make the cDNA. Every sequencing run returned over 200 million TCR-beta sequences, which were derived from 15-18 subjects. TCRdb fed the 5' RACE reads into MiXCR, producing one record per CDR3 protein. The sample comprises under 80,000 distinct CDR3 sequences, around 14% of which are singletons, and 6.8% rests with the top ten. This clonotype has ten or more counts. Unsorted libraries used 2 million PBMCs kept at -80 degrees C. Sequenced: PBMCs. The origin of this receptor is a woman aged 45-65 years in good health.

The CDR3 spells CATGDGQNEKLFF. The CDR3 DNA follows: TGTGCCACCGGGGACGGCCAGAATGAAAAACTGTTTTTT. The J gene is TRBJ1-4, the V gene TRBV24-1; D is perhaps TRBD1 (5 bases). The germline gives CDR1 KGHDR, CDR2 SFDVKD. The CDR3 totals 13 residues. V lost 9 bases to trimming and J lost 5 bases, with 12 bases between them.